This is a list of T cell receptor beta chains from one sample in a study of regulatory T cells in long-lasting Graves disease. Each CDR3 protein is one row after TCRdb ran MiXCR on the multiplex PCR reads. Seen here are roughly 560,000 distinct CDR3 sequences, around 15% observed once, and the top ten hold roughly 25%. This sample also appeared in a second study, on T cells in Graves' hyperthyroidism and ophthalmopathy.

Sample: peripheral blood mononuclear cells (PBMCs), taken at new diagnosis, from a patient treated with antithyroid drugs. These receptors all stem from a woman between 40 and 65 years old with Graves disease. The CDR3 runs from the conserved cysteine through the conserved F or W. Each record gives: V gene, clone size, D gene, J gene, CDR3 DNA, CDR3 protein. D genes are given only for firm matches. A row's size may be missing; if present it is once, few, many or a size class.

V gene: TRBV29-1; clone size: .; D gene: .; J gene: TRBJ1-2; CDR3 DNA: TGCAGCGCAGCGCCCCCAGGGAACTATGGCTACACCTTC; CDR3 protein: CSAAPPGNYGYTF
V gene: TRBV7-9; clone size: few; D gene: TRBD1; J gene: TRBJ2-2; CDR3 DNA: TGTGCCAGCGTACAGGGGAGTGCCGGGGAGCTGTTTTTT; CDR3 protein: CASVQGSAGELFF
V gene: TRBV4-1; clone size: few; D gene: TRBD1; J gene: TRBJ2-3; CDR3 DNA: TGCGCCAGCAGCTCCAGTAGGACAGGGGGCAAAAATACGCAGTATTTT; CDR3 protein: CASSSSRTGGKNTQYF
V gene: TRBV7-6; clone size: few; D gene: TRBD2; J gene: TRBJ2-7; CDR3 DNA: TGTGCCAGCAGTCCGGGGGGGGCTTTCTACGAGCAGTACTTC; CDR3 protein: CASSPGGAFYEQYF
V gene: TRBV2; clone size: few; D gene: .; J gene: TRBJ1-5; CDR3 DNA: TGTGCCAGCAAGCCTGATTCTAGCAATCAGCCCCAGCATTTT; CDR3 protein: CASKPDSSNQPQHF
V gene: TRBV30; clone size: .; D gene: .; J gene: TRBJ1-5; CDR3 DNA: TGTGCCTGGAGTATAGGGCATCAGCCCCAGCATTTT; CDR3 protein: CAWSIGHQPQHF
V gene: TRBV6-2/TRBV6-3; clone size: many; D gene: .; J gene: TRBJ2-7; CDR3 DNA: TGTGCCAGCGGGGAGGACAGCTCCTACGAGCAGTACTTC; CDR3 protein: CASGEDSSYEQYF
V gene: TRBV24-1; clone size: few; D gene: .; J gene: TRBJ2-6; CDR3 DNA: TGTGCCACCAGTGATGTGACAGGCAAAGGTTCTGGGGCCAACGTCCTGACTTTC; CDR3 protein: CATSDVTGKGSGANVLTF
V gene: TRBV12-3/TRBV12-4; clone size: many; D gene: .; J gene: TRBJ2-5; CDR3 DNA: TGTGCCAGCAGTTTTTATGAAAACGCAGAGACCCAGTACTTC; CDR3 protein: CASSFYENAETQYF
V gene: TRBV9; clone size: few; D gene: .; J gene: TRBJ2-2; CDR3 DNA: TGTGCCAGCAGCGTAGTGGGGGACGGCGGGGAGCTGTTTTTT; CDR3 protein: CASSVVGDGGELFF
V gene: TRBV9; clone size: .; D gene: .; J gene: TRBJ2-1; CDR3 DNA: TGTGCCAGCAGCGTAGGAGGTAGGAGGGAGTTTTACAATGAGCAGTTCTTC; CDR3 protein: CASSVGGRREFYNEQFF